This T cell receptor (beta chain) emerged from a study of human T cells and chemical hapten exposure. Looking at the study overall: Per-sample variation in TCR yield stemmed mainly from small pooled library volume differences. Study-wide results and limits: TCRs at high frequency, those above 1 in 1000, did not change with DPC sensitization.

The study's library attached unique molecular identifiers to single cDNA molecules. TCRdb itself ran the 5' RACE reads through MiXCR, one entry per CDR3 protein. The sample records under 150,000 distinct CDR3 sequences, 15% to 20% being singletons. Total RNA was isolated from unfractionated whole blood. This clonotype was counted many times. What it binds is unknown. After removal of 3 bases from V and 8 bases from J, the junction contained 7 bases not matched to a gene. This CDR3 comprises 14 residues. The germline V gene encodes CDR1 MNHEY and CDR2 SMNVEV (reference sequence). The receptor's source is a human donor in good health. The rearrangement joins TRBV27 to TRBJ2-1; TRBD2 aligns across 7 bases. CDR3 sequence (DNA): TGTGCCAGCAGTTTCCGGACGGGGAGGGATGAGCAGTTCTTC. The encoded protein is CASSFRTGRDEQFF.